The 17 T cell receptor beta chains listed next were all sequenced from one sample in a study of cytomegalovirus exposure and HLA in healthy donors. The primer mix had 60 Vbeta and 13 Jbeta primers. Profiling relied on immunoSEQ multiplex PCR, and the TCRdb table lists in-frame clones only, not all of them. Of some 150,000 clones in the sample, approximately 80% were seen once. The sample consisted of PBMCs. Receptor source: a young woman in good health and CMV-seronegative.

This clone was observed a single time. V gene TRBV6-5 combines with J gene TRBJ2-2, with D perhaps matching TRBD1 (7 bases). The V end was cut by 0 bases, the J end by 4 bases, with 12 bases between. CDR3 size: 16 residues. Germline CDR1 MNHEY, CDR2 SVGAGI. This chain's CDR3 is CASSYSTGEATGELFF. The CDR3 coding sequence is TGTGCCAGCAGTTACTCCACAGGGGAGGCCACCGGGGAGCTGTTTTTT.

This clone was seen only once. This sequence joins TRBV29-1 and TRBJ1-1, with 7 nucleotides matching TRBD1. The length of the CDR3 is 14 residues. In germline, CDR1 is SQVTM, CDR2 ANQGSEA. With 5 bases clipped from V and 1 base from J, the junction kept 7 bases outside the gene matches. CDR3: CSVIRDRKNTEAFF. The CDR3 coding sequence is TGCAGCGTTATTCGGGACAGAAAGAACACTGAAGCTTTCTTT.

CDR3 in amino acids: CASSDSVPGGGNTDTQYF. The CDR3 DNA reads as TGTGCCAGCAGTGACTCCGTCCCCGGCGGGGGGAACACAGATACGCAGTATTTT. The chain is built from TRBV6-4 and TRBJ2-3; 8 bases are shared with TRBD2. Losses at the gene ends were 0 bases for V and 2 bases for J; bases not matched to a gene: 10. The CDR3 length is 18 residues. CDR1 MRHNA and CDR2 SNTAGT come from the germline V gene.

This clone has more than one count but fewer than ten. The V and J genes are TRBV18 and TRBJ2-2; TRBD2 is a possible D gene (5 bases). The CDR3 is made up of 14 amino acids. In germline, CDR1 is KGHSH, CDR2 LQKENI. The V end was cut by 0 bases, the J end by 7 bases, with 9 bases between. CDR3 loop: CASSPPAGVGELFF. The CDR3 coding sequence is TGTGCCAGCTCACCACCGGCCGGGGTCGGGGAGCTGTTTTTT.

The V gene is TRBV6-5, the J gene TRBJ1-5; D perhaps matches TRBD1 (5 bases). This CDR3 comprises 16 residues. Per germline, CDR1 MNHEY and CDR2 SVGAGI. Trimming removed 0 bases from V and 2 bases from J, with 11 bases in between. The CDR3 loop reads CASSYSSRAGNQPQHF. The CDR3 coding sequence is TGTGCCAGCAGTTACTCGAGCAGGGCCGGCAATCAGCCCCAGCATTTT.

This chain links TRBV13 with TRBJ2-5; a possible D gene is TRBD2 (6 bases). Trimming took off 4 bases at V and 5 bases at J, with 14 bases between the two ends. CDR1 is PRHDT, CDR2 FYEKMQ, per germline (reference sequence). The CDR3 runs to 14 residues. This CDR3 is CASSSRDRGETQYF. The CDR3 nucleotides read TGTGCCAGCAGCTCCCGGGACCGGGGGGAGACCCAGTACTTC.

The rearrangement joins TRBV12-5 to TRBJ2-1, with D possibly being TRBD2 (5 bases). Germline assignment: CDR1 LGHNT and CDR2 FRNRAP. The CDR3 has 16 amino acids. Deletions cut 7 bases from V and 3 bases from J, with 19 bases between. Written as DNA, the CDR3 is TGTGCTAGTGCCCTCGGAGGACGGACGTACTACAATGAGCAGTTCTTC. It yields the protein CASALGGRTYYNEQFF.

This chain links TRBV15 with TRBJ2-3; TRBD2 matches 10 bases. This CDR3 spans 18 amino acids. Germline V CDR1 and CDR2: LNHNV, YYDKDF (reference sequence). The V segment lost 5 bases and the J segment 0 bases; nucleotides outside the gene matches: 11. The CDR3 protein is CATSLPSLLAGSTDTQYF. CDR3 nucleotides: TGTGCCACCAGCCTCCCCAGCCTACTAGCGGGGAGCACAGATACGCAGTATTTT.

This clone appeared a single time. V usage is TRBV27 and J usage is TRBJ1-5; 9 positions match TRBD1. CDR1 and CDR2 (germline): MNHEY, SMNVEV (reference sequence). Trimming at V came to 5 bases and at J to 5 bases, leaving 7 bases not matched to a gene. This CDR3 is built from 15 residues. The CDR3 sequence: CASSPGTGTDQPQHF. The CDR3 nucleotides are TGTGCCAGCAGTCCCGGGACAGGGACGGATCAGCCCCAGCATTTT.

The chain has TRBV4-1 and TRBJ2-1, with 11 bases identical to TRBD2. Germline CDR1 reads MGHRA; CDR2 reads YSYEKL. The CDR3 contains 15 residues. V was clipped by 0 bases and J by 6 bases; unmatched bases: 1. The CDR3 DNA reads TGCGCCAGCAGCCAAGATAGCGGGGGGGCCAATGAGCAGTTCTTC. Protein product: CASSQDSGGANEQFF.

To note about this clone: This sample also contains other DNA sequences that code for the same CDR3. The CDR3: CASSRAGDNYGYTF. CDR3 in DNA: TGTGCCAGTAGTAGGGCAGGCGATAACTATGGCTACACCTTC. J is TRBJ1-2 and V is TRBV19; D gene unclear. V lost 4 bases to trimming and J lost 1 base, with 10 bases between them. This CDR3 has 14 amino acids. Per the germline V gene, CDR1 is LNHDA and CDR2 is SQIVND (reference sequence).

CDR3 nucleotide sequence: TGTGCCAGTACTCTGACAGGCCTCTATGGCTACACCTTC. It encodes CASTLTGLYGYTF. J is TRBJ1-2 and V is TRBV19, with D maybe TRBD1 (6 bases). Trimming cost V 7 bases and J 4 bases, with 13 bases left between them. Germline V gene sequence: CDR1 LNHDA, CDR2 SQIVND (reference sequence). The length of the CDR3 is 13 residues.

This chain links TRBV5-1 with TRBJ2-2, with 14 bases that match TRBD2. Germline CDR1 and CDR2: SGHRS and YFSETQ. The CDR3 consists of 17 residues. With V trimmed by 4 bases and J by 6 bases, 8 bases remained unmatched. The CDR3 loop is CASSPGLTSGGAGELFF. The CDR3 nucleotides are TGCGCCAGCAGCCCCGGGCTGACTAGCGGGGGGGCCGGGGAGCTGTTTTTT.

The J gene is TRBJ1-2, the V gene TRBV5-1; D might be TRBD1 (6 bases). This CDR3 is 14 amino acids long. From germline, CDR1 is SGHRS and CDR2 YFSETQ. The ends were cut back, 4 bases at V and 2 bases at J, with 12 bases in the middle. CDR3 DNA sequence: TGCGCCAGCAGCCCTAGAACAGGGAACTATGGCTACACCTTC. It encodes CASSPRTGNYGYTF. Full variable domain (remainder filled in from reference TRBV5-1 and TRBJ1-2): KAGVTQTPRYLIKTRGQQVTLSCSPISGHRSVSWYQQTPGQGLQFLFEYFSETQRNKGNFPGRFSGRQFSNSRSEMNVSTLELGDSALYLCASSPRTGNYGYTFGSGTRLTVV.

This chain's CDR3 is CASSLVLAKNIQYF. The CDR3, as DNA: TGTGCCAGCAGCTTAGTATTAGCCAAAAACATTCAGTACTTC. J is TRBJ2-4 and V is TRBV13; D is unresolved. This CDR3 is built from 14 residues. V was clipped by 1 base and J by 0 bases, with 4 bases between them. Germline assignment: CDR1 PRHDT and CDR2 FYEKMQ (reference sequence).

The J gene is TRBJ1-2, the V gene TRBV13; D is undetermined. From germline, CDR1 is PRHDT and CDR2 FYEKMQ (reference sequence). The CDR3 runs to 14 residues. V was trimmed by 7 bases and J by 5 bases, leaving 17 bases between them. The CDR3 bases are TGTGCCAGCACTATCGGTGAGAATCGATATGGCTACACCTTC. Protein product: CASTIGENRYGYTF.

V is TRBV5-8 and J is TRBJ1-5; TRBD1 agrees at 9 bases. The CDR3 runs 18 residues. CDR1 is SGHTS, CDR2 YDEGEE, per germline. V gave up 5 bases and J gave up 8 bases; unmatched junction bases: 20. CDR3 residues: CASSPRGWDREGVEPQHF. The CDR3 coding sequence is TGTGCCAGCAGTCCTCGAGGATGGGACAGGGAAGGCGTTGAGCCCCAGCATTTT.